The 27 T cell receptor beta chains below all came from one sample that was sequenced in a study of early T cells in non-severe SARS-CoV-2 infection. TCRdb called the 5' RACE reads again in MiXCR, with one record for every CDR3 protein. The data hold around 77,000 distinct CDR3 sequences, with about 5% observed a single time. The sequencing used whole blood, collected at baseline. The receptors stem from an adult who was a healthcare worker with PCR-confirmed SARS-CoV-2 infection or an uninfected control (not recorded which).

In DNA, the CDR3 is TGTGCCAGCAGCGTAGGGGACAGGGGGTACGAGCAGTACTTC. Amino acid sequence: CASSVGDRGYEQYF. The chain couples TRBV9 to TRBJ2-7; TRBD1 aligns across 11 bases. In germline, CDR1 is SGDLS, CDR2 YYNGEE. This CDR3 region has 14 residues. V lost 0 bases, J lost 4 bases, and 0 bases stayed unmatched. Variable domain in full (rest from reference TRBV9 and TRBJ2-7): DSGVTQTPKHLITATGQRVTLRCSPRSGDLSVYWYQQSLDQGLQFLIQYYNGEERAKGNILERFSAQQFPDLHSELNLSSLELGDSALYFCASSVGDRGYEQYFGPGTRLTVT.

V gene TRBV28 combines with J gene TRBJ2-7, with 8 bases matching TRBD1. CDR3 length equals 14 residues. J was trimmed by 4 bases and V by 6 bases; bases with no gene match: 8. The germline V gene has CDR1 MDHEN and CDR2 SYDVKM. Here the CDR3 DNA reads TGTGCCAGCAGGCCTCAGGGGGCGCGTTACGAGCAGTACTTC. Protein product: CASRPQGARYEQYF.

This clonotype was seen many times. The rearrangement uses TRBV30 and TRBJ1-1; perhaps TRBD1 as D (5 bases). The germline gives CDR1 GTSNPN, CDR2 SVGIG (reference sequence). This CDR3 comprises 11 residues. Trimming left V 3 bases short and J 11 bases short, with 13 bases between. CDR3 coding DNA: TGTGCCTGGAGATGGGGGGTGAGCGCTTTCTTT. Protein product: CAWRWGVSAFF.

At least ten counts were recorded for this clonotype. In nucleotides, the CDR3 is TGCAGTACAAAGCGGGAGAGCACAGATACGCAGTATTTT. Its protein is CSTKRESTDTQYF. The J gene is TRBJ2-3, the V gene TRBV20-1; TRBD2 matches at 8 bases. The germline V gene encodes CDR1 DFQATT and CDR2 SNEGSKA (reference sequence). Losses at the gene ends were 8 bases for V and 0 bases for J; bases not matched to a gene: 4. The CDR3 covers 13 residues.

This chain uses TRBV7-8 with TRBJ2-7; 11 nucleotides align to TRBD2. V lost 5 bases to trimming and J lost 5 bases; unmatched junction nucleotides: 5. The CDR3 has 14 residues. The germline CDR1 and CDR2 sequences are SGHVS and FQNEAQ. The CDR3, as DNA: TGTGCCAGCAGCGATAGCGGGAGGGTTCACGAGCAGTACTTC. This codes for CASSDSGRVHEQYF. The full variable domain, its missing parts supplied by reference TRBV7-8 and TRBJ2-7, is GAGVSQSPRYKVAKRGQDVALRCDPISGHVSLFWYQQALGQGPEFLTYFQNEAQLDKSGLPSDRFFAERPEGSVSTLKIQRTQQEDSAVYLCASSDSGRVHEQYFGPGTRLTVT.

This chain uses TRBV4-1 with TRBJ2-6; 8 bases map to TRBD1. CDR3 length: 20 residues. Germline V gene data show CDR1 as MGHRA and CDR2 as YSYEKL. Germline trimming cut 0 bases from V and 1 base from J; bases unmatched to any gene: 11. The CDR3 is CASSQDEVRTGSSGANVLTF. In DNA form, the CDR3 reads TGCGCCAGCAGCCAAGACGAAGTGCGGACAGGGTCGTCTGGGGCCAACGTCCTGACTTTC.

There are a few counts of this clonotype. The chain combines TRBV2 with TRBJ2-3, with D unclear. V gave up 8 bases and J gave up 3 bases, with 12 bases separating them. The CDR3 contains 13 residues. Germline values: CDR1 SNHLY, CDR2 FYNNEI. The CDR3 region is CASQVFLTDTQYF. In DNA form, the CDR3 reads TGTGCCAGCCAAGTTTTCCTTACAGATACGCAGTATTTT.

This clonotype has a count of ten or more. Written as DNA, the CDR3 is TGCGCCAGCAGCTTGCGTCGGACAGGGGCTGGGGCCAACGTCCTGACTTTC. It encodes CASSLRRTGAGANVLTF. V and J are TRBV5-1 and TRBJ2-6, with TRBD1 identical over 9 bases. V was clipped by 1 base and J by 2 bases; unmatched bases: 4. The CDR3 is made up of 17 amino acids. Germline V gives CDR1 SGHRS, CDR2 YFSETQ.

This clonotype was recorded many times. The CDR3 sequence is CSANQLAVNYEQYF. The DNA of the CDR3 is TGCAGTGCTAATCAACTAGCGGTGAACTACGAGCAGTACTTC. J is TRBJ2-7 and V is TRBV20-1; 8 bases match TRBD2. Trimming at V came to 4 bases and at J to 3 bases, leaving 8 bases not matched to a gene. Germline CDR1 and CDR2: DFQATT and SNEGSKA (reference sequence). CDR3 length: 14 residues.

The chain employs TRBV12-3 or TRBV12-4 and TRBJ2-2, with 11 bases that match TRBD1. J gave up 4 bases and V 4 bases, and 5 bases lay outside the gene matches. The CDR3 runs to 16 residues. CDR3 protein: CASSSRGTGGTGELFF. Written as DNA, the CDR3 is TGTGCCAGCAGTTCCCGGGGGACAGGGGGCACCGGGGAGCTGTTTTTT.

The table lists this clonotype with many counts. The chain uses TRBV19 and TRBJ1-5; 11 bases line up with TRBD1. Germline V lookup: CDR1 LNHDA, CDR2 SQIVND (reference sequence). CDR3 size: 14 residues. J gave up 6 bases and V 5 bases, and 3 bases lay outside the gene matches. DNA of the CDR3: TGTGCCAGTAGTTGGGACAGGGGGAGTCAGCCCCAGCATTTT. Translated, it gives CASSWDRGSQPQHF. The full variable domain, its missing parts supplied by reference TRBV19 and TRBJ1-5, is DGGITQSPKYLFRKEGQNVTLSCEQNLNHDAMYWYRQDPGQGLRLIYYSQIVNDFQKGDIAEGYSVSREKKESFPLTVTSAQKNPTAFYLCASSWDRGSQPQHFGDGTRLSIL.

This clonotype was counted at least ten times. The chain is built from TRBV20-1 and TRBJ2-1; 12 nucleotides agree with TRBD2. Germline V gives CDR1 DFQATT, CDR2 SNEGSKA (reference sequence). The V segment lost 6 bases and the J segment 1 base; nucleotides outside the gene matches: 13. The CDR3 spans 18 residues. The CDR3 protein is CSAFGLAGTRSSYNEQFF. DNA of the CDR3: TGCAGTGCATTTGGACTAGCGGGAACCCGGAGTTCCTACAATGAGCAGTTCTTC.

CDR3: CAISERGNEQYF. In nucleotides, the CDR3 is TGTGCCATCAGTGAACGGGGGAACGAGCAGTACTTC. The chain recombines TRBV10-3 with TRBJ2-7; TRBD2 might be the D (6 bases). The CDR3 extends over 12 amino acids. Trimming removed 3 bases at V and 5 bases at J, with 8 bases between. CDR1 is ENHRY, CDR2 SYGVKD, per germline.

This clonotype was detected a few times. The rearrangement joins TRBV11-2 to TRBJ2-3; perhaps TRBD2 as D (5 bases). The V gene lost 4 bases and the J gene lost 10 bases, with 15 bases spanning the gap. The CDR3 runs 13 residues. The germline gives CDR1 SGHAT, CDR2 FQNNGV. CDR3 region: CASSSIDYTAQYF. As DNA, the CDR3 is TGTGCCAGCAGCTCGATAGACTATACCGCGCAGTATTTT.

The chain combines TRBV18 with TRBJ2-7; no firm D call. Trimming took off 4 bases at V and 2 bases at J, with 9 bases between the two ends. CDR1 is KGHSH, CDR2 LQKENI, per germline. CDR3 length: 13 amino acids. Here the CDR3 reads CASSLQFPYEQYF. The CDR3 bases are TGTGCCAGCTCACTCCAATTCCCCTACGAGCAGTACTTC. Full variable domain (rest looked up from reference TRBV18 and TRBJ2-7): NAGVMQNPRHLVRRRGQEARLRCSPMKGHSHVYWYRQLPEEGLKFMVYLQKENIIDESGMPKERFSAEFPKEGPSILRIQQVVRGDSAAYFCASSLQFPYEQYFGPGTRLTVT.

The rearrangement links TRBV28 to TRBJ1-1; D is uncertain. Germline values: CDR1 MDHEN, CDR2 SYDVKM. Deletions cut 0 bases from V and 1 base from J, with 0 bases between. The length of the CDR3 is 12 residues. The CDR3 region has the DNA TGTGCCAGCAGTTTATGGAACACTGAAGCTTTCTTT. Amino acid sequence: CASSLWNTEAFF.

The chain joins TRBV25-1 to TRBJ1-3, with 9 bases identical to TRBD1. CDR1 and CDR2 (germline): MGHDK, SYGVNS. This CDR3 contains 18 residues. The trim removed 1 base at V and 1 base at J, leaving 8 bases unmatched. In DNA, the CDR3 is TGTGCCAGCAGTGAATGGGGGACAGGGCGCTTTTCTGGAAACACCATATATTTT. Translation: CASSEWGTGRFSGNTIYF.

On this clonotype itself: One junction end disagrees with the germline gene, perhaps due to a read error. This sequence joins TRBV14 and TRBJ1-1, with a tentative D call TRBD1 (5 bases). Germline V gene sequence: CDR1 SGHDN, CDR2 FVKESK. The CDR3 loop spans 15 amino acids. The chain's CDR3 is CASSLAGPGVTEVFF. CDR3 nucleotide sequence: TGTGCCAGCAGCCTAGCCGGGCCGGGGGTTACTGAAGTTTTCTTT.

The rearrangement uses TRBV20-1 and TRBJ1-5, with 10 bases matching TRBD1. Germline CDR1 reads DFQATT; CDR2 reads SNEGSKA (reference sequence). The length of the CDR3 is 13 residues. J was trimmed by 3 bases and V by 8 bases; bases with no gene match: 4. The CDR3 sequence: CSIGTGDNQPQHF. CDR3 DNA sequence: TGCAGTATCGGGACAGGGGACAATCAGCCCCAGCATTTT.

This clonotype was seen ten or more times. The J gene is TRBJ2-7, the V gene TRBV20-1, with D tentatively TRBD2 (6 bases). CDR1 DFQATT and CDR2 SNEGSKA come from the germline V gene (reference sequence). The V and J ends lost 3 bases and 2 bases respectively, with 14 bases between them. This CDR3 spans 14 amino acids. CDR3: CSARRLAKAYEQYF. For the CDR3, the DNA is TGCAGTGCTAGGCGGCTAGCGAAGGCCTACGAGCAGTACTTC.

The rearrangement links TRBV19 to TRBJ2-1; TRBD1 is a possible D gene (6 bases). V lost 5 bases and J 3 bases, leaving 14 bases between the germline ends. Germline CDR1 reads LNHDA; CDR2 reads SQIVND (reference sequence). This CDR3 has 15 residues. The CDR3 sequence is CASSSTPQGYNEQFF. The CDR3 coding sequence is TGTGCCAGTAGTTCTACCCCACAGGGCTACAATGAGCAGTTCTTC.

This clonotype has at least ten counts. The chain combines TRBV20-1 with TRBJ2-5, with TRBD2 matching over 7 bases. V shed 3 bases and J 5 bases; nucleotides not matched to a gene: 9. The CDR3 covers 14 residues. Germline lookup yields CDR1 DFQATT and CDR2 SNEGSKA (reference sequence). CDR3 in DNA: TGCAGTGCTAGGTGGCGGGGGACCGGGGAGACCCAGTACTTC. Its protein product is CSARWRGTGETQYF.

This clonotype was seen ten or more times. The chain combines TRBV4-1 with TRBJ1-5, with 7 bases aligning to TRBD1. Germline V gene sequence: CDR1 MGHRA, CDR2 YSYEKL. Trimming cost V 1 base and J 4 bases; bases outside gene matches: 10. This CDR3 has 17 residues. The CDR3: CASSQGYQGQLNQPQHF. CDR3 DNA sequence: TGCGCCAGCAGCCAAGGCTACCAGGGACAGCTTAATCAGCCCCAGCATTTT.

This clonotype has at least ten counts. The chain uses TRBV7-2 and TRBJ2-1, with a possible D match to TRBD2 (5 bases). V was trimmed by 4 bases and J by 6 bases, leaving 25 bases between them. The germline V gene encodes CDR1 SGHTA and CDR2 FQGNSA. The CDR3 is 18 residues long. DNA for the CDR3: TGTGCCAGCAGCTCGGCGATAGGCTACGGGGTGATGGGCAATGAGCAGTTCTTC. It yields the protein CASSSAIGYGVMGNEQFF.

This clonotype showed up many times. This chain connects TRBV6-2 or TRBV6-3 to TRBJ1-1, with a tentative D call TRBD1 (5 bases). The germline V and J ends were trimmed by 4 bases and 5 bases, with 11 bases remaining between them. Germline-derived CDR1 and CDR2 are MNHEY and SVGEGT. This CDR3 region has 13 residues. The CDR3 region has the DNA TGTGCCAGCAGTTTCAGGGTTCTGACTGAAGCTTTCTTT. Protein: CASSFRVLTEAFF.

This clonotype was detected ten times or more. The CDR3 sequence is CASSSTTGTGGEKLFF. For the CDR3, the DNA is TGTGCCAGCAGTTCAACCACCGGGACAGGGGGTGAAAAACTGTTTTTT. The chain is built from TRBV27 and TRBJ1-4; 11 positions agree with TRBD1. The CDR3 consists of 16 residues. The germline gives CDR1 MNHEY, CDR2 SMNVEV (reference sequence). The V segment lost 4 bases and the J segment 7 bases; nucleotides outside the gene matches: 8.

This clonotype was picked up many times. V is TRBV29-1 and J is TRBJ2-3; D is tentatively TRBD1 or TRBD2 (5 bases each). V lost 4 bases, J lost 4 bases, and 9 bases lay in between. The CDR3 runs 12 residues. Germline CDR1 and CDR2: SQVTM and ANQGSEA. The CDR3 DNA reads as TGCAGCGTTGGGGGGACGGCAGATACGCAGTATTTT. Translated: CSVGGTADTQYF.